This T cell receptor beta chain derives from a study of CD8+ T cells in alopecia areata. The V gene's germline CDR1 is SGDLS and CDR2 YYNGEE. The CDR3 is made up of 17 amino acids. The J segment lost 7 bases and the V segment lost 0 bases, leaving 8 bases of the junction unmatched. Specimens obtained from alopecia areata patients comprised lesional scalp punch biopsies and peripheral blood. Once RNA had been extracted, it was reverse transcribed into cDNA to act as the sequencing template. The table came from immunoSEQ multiplex PCR; TCRdb's copy has only in-frame clones and leaves some out. The sample lists 7,000 to 9,500 clones; approximately 50% were seen once.

The sequences come from skin, collected at week 0. V gene TRBV9 combines with J gene TRBJ2-2; 11 bases line up with TRBD2. This receptor was identified in a human donor with alopecia areata. The CDR3 DNA sequence: TGTGCCAGCAGCGTAGCTTCACTAGCGGGAGTTATCGGGGAGCTGTTTTTT. The encoded protein is CASSVASLAGVIGELFF.